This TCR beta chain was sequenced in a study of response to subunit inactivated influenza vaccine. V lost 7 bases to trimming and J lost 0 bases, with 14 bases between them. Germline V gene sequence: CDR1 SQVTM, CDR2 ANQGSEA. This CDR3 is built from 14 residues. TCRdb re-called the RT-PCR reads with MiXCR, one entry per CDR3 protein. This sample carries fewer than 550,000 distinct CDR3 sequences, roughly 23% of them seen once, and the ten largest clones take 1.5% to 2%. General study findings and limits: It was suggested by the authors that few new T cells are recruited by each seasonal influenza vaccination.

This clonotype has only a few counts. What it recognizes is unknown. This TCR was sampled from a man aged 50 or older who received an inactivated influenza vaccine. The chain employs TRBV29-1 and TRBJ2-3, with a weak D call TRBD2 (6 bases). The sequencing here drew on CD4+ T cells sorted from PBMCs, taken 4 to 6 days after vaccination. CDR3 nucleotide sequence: TGCAGCGCCGCCCCGGGGACTAGCACAGATACGCAGTATTTT. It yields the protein CSAAPGTSTDTQYF.